Below are 2 T cell receptor beta chains sequenced from a single sample in a study of tumor and adjacent non-tumor tissue in lung cancer. RNA was extracted from bulk tissue without any cell sorting. A modified ARM-PCR protocol with three rounds of nested PCR amplified TCRbeta. TCRdb itself ran the multiplex PCR reads through MiXCR, one entry per CDR3 protein. The sample has approximately 150,000 distinct CDR3 sequences, approximately 72% seen once; the top ten hold around a sixth. What was sequenced was lung tumor tissue. These receptors originate from a man in his 60s with small cell lung cancer.

This clonotype was counted once. CDR3 in amino acids: CASSSGSVNSEQFF. CDR3 in DNA: TGTGCCAGCAGCAGCGGGAGCGTCAACAGTGAGCAGTTCTTC. V usage is TRBV6-1 and J usage is TRBJ2-1, with 8 bases that match TRBD2. The germline V gene has CDR1 MNHNS and CDR2 SASEGT. This CDR3 contains 14 residues. The junction had 10 bases not matched to a gene; V was cut back by 6 bases and J by 9 bases.

V gene TRBV6-1 combines with J gene TRBJ1-1, with D hard to call. V lost 4 bases and J 0 bases, leaving 3 bases between the germline ends. The CDR3 spans 12 residues. Germline CDR1 reads MNHNS; CDR2 reads SASEGT. The CDR3 bases are TGTGCCAGCAGTGTCATGAACACTGAAGCTTTCTTT. This sequence encodes CASSVMNTEAFF.